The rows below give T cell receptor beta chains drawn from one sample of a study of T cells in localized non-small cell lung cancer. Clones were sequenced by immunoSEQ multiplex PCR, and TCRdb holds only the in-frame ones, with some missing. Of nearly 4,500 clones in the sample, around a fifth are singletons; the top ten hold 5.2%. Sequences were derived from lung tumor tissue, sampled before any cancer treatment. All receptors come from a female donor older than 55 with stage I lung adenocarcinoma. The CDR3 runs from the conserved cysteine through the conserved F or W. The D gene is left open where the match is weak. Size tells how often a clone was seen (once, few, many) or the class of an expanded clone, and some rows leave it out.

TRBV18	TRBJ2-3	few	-	TGTGCCAGCTCCCTTAGCACAGATACGCAGTATTTT	CASSLSTDTQYF
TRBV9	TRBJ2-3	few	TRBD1	TGTGCCAGCAGCGTAGCCCCCTGGACAGGGGGCACAGATACGCAGTATTTT	CASSVAPWTGGTDTQYF
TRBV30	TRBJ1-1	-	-	TGTGCCTGGAGTTCTGGGGTAGACGGTGAAGCTTTCTTT	CAWSSGVDGEAFF
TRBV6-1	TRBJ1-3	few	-	TGTGCCAGCAGTGAAGTTGGTAACACCATATATTTT	CASSEVGNTIYF
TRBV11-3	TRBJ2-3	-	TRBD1	TGTGCCAGCAGCTTGGGACAGGGGGCCCCAGATACGCAGTATTTT	CASSLGQGAPDTQYF
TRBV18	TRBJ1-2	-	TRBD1	TGTGCCAGCTCCGGACAGGGCGGCCCTTACTATGGCTACACCTTC	CASSGQGGPYYGYTF
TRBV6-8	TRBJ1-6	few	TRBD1	TGTGCCAGCAGTGGAGACAGGGGCGAACACTATAATTCACCCCTCCACTTT	CASSGDRGEHYNSPLHF
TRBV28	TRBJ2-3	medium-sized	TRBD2	TGTGCCAGCAGTTTTCTAGCGGGCACAGATACGCAGTATTTT	CASSFLAGTDTQYF
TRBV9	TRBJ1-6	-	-	TGTGCCAGCAGTGAAAAACTAAATTCACCCCTCCACTTT	CASSEKLNSPLHF
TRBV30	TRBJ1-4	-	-	TGTGCCTGGAGTGGGAGTGCAACTAATGAAAAACTGTTTTTT	CAWSGSATNEKLFF
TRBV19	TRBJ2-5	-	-	TGTGCCAGTAGCCACGTTAGGGGGGGAAAAGAGACCCAGTACTTC	CASSHVRGGKETQYF
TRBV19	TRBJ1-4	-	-	TGTGCCAGTAGTTCGAGTTTCGCTGAAAAACTGTTTTTT	CASSSSFAEKLFF
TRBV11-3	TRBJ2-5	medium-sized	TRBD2	TGTGCCAGCAGCTTAGGACTAGCCGGGGAGACCCAGTACTTC	CASSLGLAGETQYF
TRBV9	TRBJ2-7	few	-	TGTGCCAGCAGCCGGGACTCCGGATACGAGCAGTACTTC	CASSRDSGYEQYF
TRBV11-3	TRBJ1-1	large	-	TGTGCCAGCAGCTGGTTTGACGGGCTTGGGGACACTGAAGCTTTCTTT	CASSWFDGLGDTEAFF
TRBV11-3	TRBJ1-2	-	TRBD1	TGTGCCAGCAGCTTGGGGAGGGACAGTAACTATGGCTACACCTTC	CASSLGRDSNYGYTF
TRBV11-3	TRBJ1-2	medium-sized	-	TGTGCCAGCAGCTATGGCCCAGGGCCCTATGGCTACACCTTC	CASSYGPGPYGYTF
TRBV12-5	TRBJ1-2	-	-	TGTGCTAGTGGTTTAGCACCGGTAGTAGGTGGCTACACCTTC	CASGLAPVVGGYTF
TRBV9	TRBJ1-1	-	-	TGTGCCAGCAGCGATAGGAACACTGAAGCTTTCTTT	CASSDRNTEAFF
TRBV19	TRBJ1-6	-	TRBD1	TGTGCCAGTAGTATTGGGACAGTCAGTATTTCTTCACCCCTCCACTTT	CASSIGTVSISSPLHF
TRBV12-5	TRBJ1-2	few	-	TGTGCTAGTGGTTTGGCCGGGAACTATGACTACACCTTC	CASGLAGNYDYTF
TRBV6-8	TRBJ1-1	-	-	TGTGCCAGCAGTGATTTGGGTCGGGACACTGAAGCTTTCTTT	CASSDLGRDTEAFF
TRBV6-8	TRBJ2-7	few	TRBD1	TGTGCCAGCAGTTACAGGGGGCTACAGTACTACGAGCAGTACTTC	CASSYRGLQYYEQYF
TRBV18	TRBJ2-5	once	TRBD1	TGTGCCAGCTCGGACAGGGGCGAGACCCAGTACTTC	CASSDRGETQYF
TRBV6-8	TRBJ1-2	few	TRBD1	TGTGCCAGCAGGGTAGAAGGGGGCCTAAACTATGGCTACACCTTC	CASRVEGGLNYGYTF
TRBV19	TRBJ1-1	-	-	TGTGCCAGTAGTCGTGGGATAGGTGAAGCTTTCTTT	CASSRGIGEAFF
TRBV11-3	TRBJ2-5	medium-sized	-	TGTGCCAGCAGCTTAGAAACAGGGCGCAGGGCCCAGTACTTC	CASSLETGRRAQYF
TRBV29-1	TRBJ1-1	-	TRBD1	TGCAGCGTTGAGGCGGGACAGGGGAGGGGAATGAACACTGAAGCTTTCTTT	CSVEAGQGRGMNTEAFF
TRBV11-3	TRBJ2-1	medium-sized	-	TGTGCCAGCAGCTTAGATAGGGGTGACTACAATGAGCAGTTCTTC	CASSLDRGDYNEQFF
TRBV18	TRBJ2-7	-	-	TGTGCCAGCTCTCCCGCGGACTCCCGACTCTCCTACGAGCAGTACTTC	CASSPADSRLSYEQYF
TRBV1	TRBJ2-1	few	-	TGCGCCAGCAGCCAAGGGCCCTCCGGACAGGGGTACAATGAGCAGTTCTTC	CASSQGPSGQGYNEQFF
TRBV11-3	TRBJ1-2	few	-	TGTGCCAGCAGCCCCGGAGGGTCAGCCTATGGCTACACCTTC	CASSPGGSAYGYTF
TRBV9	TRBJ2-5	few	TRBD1	TGTGCCAGCACTCTGGACAGGGAGGATGGGACCCAGTACTTC	CASTLDREDGTQYF
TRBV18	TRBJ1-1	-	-	TGTGCCAGTTCGGTGGATTTGAACACTGAAGCTTTCTTT	CASSVDLNTEAFF
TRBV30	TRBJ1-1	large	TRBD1	TGTGCCTGGAGTAGGACAGGGAACACTGAAGCTTTCTTT	CAWSRTGNTEAFF
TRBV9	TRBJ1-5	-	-	TGTGCCAGCAGCGTAGAGGGAGGGAGCAATCAGCCCCAGCATTTT	CASSVEGGSNQPQHF
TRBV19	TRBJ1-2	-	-	TGTGCCAGTAGCCCTAGGAGTTCCCTCTATGGCTACACCTTC	CASSPRSSLYGYTF
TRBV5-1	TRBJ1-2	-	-	TGCGCCAGCAGCTTGGACAGTCCTAACTATGGCTACACCTTC	CASSLDSPNYGYTF
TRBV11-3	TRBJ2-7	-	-	TGTGCCAGCAGCTTATCCCCCCGCCGCGGTAGCTTCGGCGAGCAGTACTTC	CASSLSPRRGSFGEQYF
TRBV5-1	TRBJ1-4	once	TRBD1	TGCGCCAGCAGACCCGGGACAGGGAGCGACGGAAAACTGTTTTTT	CASRPGTGSDGKLFF
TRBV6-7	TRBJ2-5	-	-	TGTGCCAGCAGCAAGGGCTACCGAGAGACCCAGTACTTC	CASSKGYRETQYF
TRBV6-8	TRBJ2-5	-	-	TGTGCCAGCACCTCGCCGAAGGGTTCCCCCCAGTACTTC	CASTSPKGSPQYF
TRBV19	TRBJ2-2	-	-	TGTGCCAGTAGTAACCCGAACACCGGGGAGCTGTTTTTT	CASSNPNTGELFF
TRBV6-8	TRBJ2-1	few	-	TGTGCCAGCAGACGTACCTTGCGGGCCTACAATGAGCAGTTCTTC	CASRRTLRAYNEQFF
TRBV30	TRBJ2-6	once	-	TGTGCCTGGGGGGCTACGGGGGCCAACGTCCTGACTTTC	CAWGATGANVLTF
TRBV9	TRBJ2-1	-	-	TGTGCCAGCAGCTCGGCTTCCAATGAGCAGTTCTTC	CASSSASNEQFF
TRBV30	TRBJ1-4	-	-	TGTGCCTGGAGTGTTCCATCTCTTAATGAAAAACTGTTTTTT	CAWSVPSLNEKLFF
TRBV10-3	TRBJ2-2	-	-	TGTGCCATCAGTGAGTCGGGACACGGGACCGGGGAGCTGTTTTTT	CAISESGHGTGELFF
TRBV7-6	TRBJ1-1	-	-	TGTGCCAGCAGCGTAGGGGTCGGGGGGGTTCGGATGAACACTGAAGCTTTCTTT	CASSVGVGGVRMNTEAFF
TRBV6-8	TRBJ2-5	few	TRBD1	TGTGCCTCCCGGGACAGGCAAGAGACCCAGTACTTC	CASRDRQETQYF
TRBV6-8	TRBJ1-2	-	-	TGTGCCAGCAGTTGGGATTTGTCCTCGACAGAGCCTTACTATGGCTACACCTTC	CASSWDLSSTEPYYGYTF
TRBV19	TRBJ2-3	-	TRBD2	TGTGCCAGTAGTCCTCTAGCGGGAGGTTATTGGGATACGCAGTATTTT	CASSPLAGGYWDTQYF
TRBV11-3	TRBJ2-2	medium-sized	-	TGTGCCAGCAGCCCCCCCCGCGGGACGGTCGCGAACACCGGGGAGCTGTTTTTT	CASSPPRGTVANTGELFF
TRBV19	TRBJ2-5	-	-	TGTGCCAGTAGTATACAACTCGGAGAAGAGACCCAGTACTTC	CASSIQLGEETQYF